This TCR beta chain came from a study of T cells in Graves' hyperthyroidism and ophthalmopathy. About the research overall: Initial diagnosis, before any treatment, was when peripheral blood was collected.

Using RNA transcripts as the source, TCR beta CDR3 regions were amplified. An initial round of RT-PCR targeting the TCR CDR3 relied on the HTBI primer set. TCRdb re-called the multiplex PCR reads through MiXCR, storing one row per CDR3 protein. The sample carries about 290,000 distinct CDR3 sequences, around 13% recorded once. CDR1 SGDLS and CDR2 YYNGEE come from the germline V gene. The CDR3 contains 16 residues. Unmatched junction bases numbered 12, after V lost 4 bases and J lost 7 bases. Patients aged 18 to 65 had newly diagnosed hyperthyroidism of under 2 months' duration. The source is a woman aged 40-49 years with Graves' hyperthyroidism. The rearrangement links TRBV9 to TRBJ2-1; 9 bases fit TRBD2. Sequenced: blood. The CDR3 sequence: CASSTLGTSGSNEQFF. The DNA for the CDR3 is TGTGCCAGCAGCACCCTCGGAACTAGCGGGTCAAATGAGCAGTTCTTC.